The source of this T cell receptor beta chain is a study of Tregs in tolerant kidney transplant recipients. Points from the study as a whole: No direct test of biological reproducibility was done here. Tregs expanded with activated donor B cells seemed most donor-specific. Validation in larger populations is needed because few patients were studied.

CDR1 is SGHRS, CDR2 YFSETQ, per germline. Trimming removed 5 bases from V and 6 bases from J; junction bases left unmatched: 12. This CDR3 has 18 residues. Here immunoSEQ multiplex PCR was the method, and the copy in TCRdb shows in-frame clones only, minus some. Counted here are 90,000 or so clones, over 85% occurring once; the ten biggest clones make up around 4.5%. Thawed PBMCs were FACS-sorted into unstimulated CD4+CD25+CD127- regulatory T cells, CD4+CD25- non-regulatory cells, CD4 and CD8 cells. This clone was observed a single time. No antigen is known for it. The rearrangement joins TRBV5-1 to TRBJ1-6; TRBD1 matches at 12 bases. The TCR originated in a human donor in good health. Sequenced material: CD8+ T cells from blood. CDR3 nucleotides: TGCGCCAGCAGTTCCGGGACAGGGGGCCTACGACTTAATTCACCCCTCCACTTT. Amino acid sequence: CASSSGTGGLRLNSPLHF.